This T cell receptor beta chain derives from a study of tumor-infiltrating lymphocytes in oesophageal squamous cell carcinoma. Germline CDR1 SGHVT, CDR2 SQSDAQ. V lost 5 bases to trimming and J lost 4 bases, with 7 bases between them. The CDR3 length is 12 residues. Each CDR3 protein is one row after TCRdb ran MiXCR on the PCR reads. The repertoire holds approximately 9,600 distinct CDR3 sequences, with about 55% as singletons. The chain is built from TRBV7-4 and TRBJ2-3, with D uncertain. Material for sequencing was esophageal tumor tissue. This clonotype was obtained from a male donor with esophageal squamous cell carcinoma. CDR3 amino acids: CASSGKADTQYF. In DNA form, the CDR3 reads TGTGCCAGCAGCGGGAAAGCAGATACGCAGTATTTT.